This TCR beta chain came from a study of cytomegalovirus exposure and HLA in healthy donors. Study conclusions and caveats: Earlier findings revealed that most TCR beta V segments proved productive either about 90% or about 30% of the time. From TCR beta sequences, most subjects' HLA-A and HLA-B alleles were reportedly predicted accurately. According to reports, the classifier identified cytomegalovirus status with high specificity and sensitivity.

Germline CDR1 is SGHKS and CDR2 is YYEKEE (reference sequence). This CDR3 comprises 14 residues. With V trimmed by 3 bases and J by 5 bases, 5 bases remained unmatched. The primer mix had 60 Vbeta and 13 Jbeta primers. This table comes from immunoSEQ multiplex PCR, and its TCRdb copy is limited to in-frame clones, with some not included. This table holds fewer than 250,000 clones, 85% to 90% found once. Among the donors, all were healthy bone marrow donors. To note about this clone: Its antigen is unidentified.

The receptor's source is a man aged 25-45 years in good health and CMV-seronegative. The specimen sequenced was PBMCs. The chain joins TRBV5-5 to TRBJ2-4, with TRBD1 matching 7 bases. The CDR3 coding sequence is TGTGCCAGCAGCTCCACCGGGACAGAAAACATTCAGTACTTC. As protein: CASSSTGTENIQYF.